The 17 T cell receptor beta chains below come from one sample, sequenced in a study of early T cells in non-severe SARS-CoV-2 infection. MiXCR was run by TCRdb on the 5' RACE reads, yielding one entry per CDR3 protein. Of more than 90,000 distinct CDR3 sequences in the sample, more than 9.5% were seen once. The sequenced sample consisted of whole blood. The receptors were gathered from an adult who was a healthcare worker with PCR-confirmed SARS-CoV-2 infection or an uninfected control (not recorded which).

The J gene is TRBJ1-1, the V gene TRBV6-1, with a tentative D call TRBD1 (6 bases). V lost 6 bases to trimming and J lost 5 bases, with 13 bases between them. The CDR3 extends over 13 amino acids. Germline V gives CDR1 MNHNS, CDR2 SASEGT. The CDR3 here is CASRDGTPTEAFF. The CDR3 coding sequence is TGTGCCAGCAGGGACGGGACACCGACTGAAGCTTTCTTT.

The V gene is TRBV11-2, the J gene TRBJ2-5; tentatively, D is TRBD2 (5 bases). The CDR3 contains 15 residues. V was cut by 0 bases and J by 0 bases, with 8 bases left in between. The germline gives CDR1 SGHAT, CDR2 FQNNGV. CDR3 protein: CASSLDPADQETQYF. DNA of the CDR3: TGTGCCAGCAGCTTAGATCCAGCGGACCAAGAGACCCAGTACTTC. Full variable domain (remainder filled in from reference TRBV11-2 and TRBJ2-5): EAGVAQSPRYKIIEKRQSVAFWCNPISGHATLYWYQQILGQGPKLLIQFQNNGVVDDSQLPKDRFSAERLKGVDSTLKIQPAKLEDSAVYLCASSLDPADQETQYFGPGTRLLVL.

This clonotype showed up many times. This chain connects TRBV20-1 to TRBJ2-3, with 10 positions matching TRBD1. Trimming took 3 bases from V and 4 from J; bases not matched to a gene: 7. The CDR3 consists of 15 residues. From germline, CDR1 is DFQATT and CDR2 SNEGSKA (reference sequence). The CDR3 coding sequence is TGCAGTGCTAGGGACCGACAGGGGGCATCAGATACGCAGTATTTT. Translation: CSARDRQGASDTQYF.

This clonotype occurred a few times. The genes are TRBV29-1 and TRBJ1-1; the match to TRBD1 covers 10 bases. The CDR3 covers 13 residues. Germline values: CDR1 SQVTM, CDR2 ANQGSEA. V lost 5 bases to trimming and J lost 4 bases; unmatched junction nucleotides: 4. CDR3 DNA: TGCAGCGTTCCGGGACAGGGGAGCACTGAAGCTTTCTTT. Translated, it gives CSVPGQGSTEAFF.

The sample holds one count of this clonotype. The J gene is TRBJ1-2, the V gene TRBV5-4, with D uncertain. CDR3 size: 13 residues. V was cut by 1 base and J by 6 bases, with 10 bases left in between. CDR1 is SGHNT, CDR2 YYREEE, per germline (reference sequence). The CDR3, as DNA: TGTGCCAGCAGCTTGTACGCCAGCCATGGCTACACCTTC. Amino acids: CASSLYASHGYTF.

The chain links TRBV3-1 to TRBJ1-5; 8 bases are a match to TRBD1. The CDR3 consists of 15 residues. The germline V gene encodes CDR1 LGHDT and CDR2 YNNKEL (reference sequence). Trimming took 1 base from V and 3 from J; bases not matched to a gene: 2. CDR3 DNA sequence: TGTGCCAGCAGCCAAGGGGACAGGTTCAATCAGCCCCAGCATTTT. This gives the protein CASSQGDRFNQPQHF. Complete variable domain (other parts from reference TRBV3-1 and TRBJ1-5): DTAVSQTPKYLVTQMGNDKSIKCEQNLGHDTMYWYKQDSKKFLKIMFSYNNKELIINETVPNRFSPKSPDKAHLNLHINSLELGDSAVYFCASSQGDRFNQPQHFGDGTRLSIL.

The chain couples TRBV11-2 to TRBJ2-1; D remains ambiguous. The CDR3 sequence is 15 residues long. The germline V and J ends were trimmed by 2 bases and 9 bases, with 17 bases remaining between them. Germline V gene sequence: CDR1 SGHAT, CDR2 FQNNGV. The CDR3: CASSLSPGRLGEQFF. The CDR3 DNA reads TGTGCCAGCAGCTTAAGTCCCGGACGTTTGGGTGAGCAGTTCTTC.

This clonotype was recorded many times. This sequence joins TRBV20-1 and TRBJ2-2; no firm D call. The germline gives CDR1 DFQATT, CDR2 SNEGSKA (reference sequence). The CDR3 extends over 13 amino acids. V lost 3 bases and J lost 0, with 5 bases in between. The CDR3 loop reads CSARDPNTGELFF. The DNA of the CDR3 is TGCAGTGCTAGGGACCCGAACACCGGGGAGCTGTTTTTT.

This clonotype was observed many times. The V gene is TRBV7-9, the J gene TRBJ1-2; TRBD1 aligns across 7 bases. V shed 4 bases, J shed 4 bases, and the junction held 9 bases outside the gene matches. The CDR3 extends over 15 amino acids. CDR1 SEHNR and CDR2 FQNEAQ come from the germline V gene (reference sequence). The CDR3 is CASSSRLNRGYGYTF. The CDR3 DNA follows: TGTGCCAGCAGCTCGCGCCTCAACAGGGGCTATGGCTACACCTTC.

The rearrangement links TRBV10-3 to TRBJ2-1; 8 positions agree with TRBD1. CDR3 length equals 15 residues. The germline V gene has CDR1 ENHRY and CDR2 SYGVKD. J lost 8 bases, V lost 2 bases, and 8 bases had no gene match. The CDR3 loop is CAISEARQGLYEQFF. The DNA for the CDR3 is TGTGCCATCAGTGAGGCCCGACAGGGGTTGTATGAGCAGTTCTTC.

The chain has TRBV11-2 and TRBJ2-4; D might be TRBD2 (6 bases). Germline lookup yields CDR1 SGHAT and CDR2 FQNNGV. The CDR3 spans 15 residues. Trimming cost V 4 bases and J 8 bases, with 18 bases left between them. The CDR3 DNA sequence: TGTGCCAGCAGCTCCTCGCAACTACTAGCCCACATTCAGTACTTC. Translation gives CASSSSQLLAHIQYF.

The rearrangement uses TRBV7-6 and TRBJ2-1, with a tentative D call TRBD2 (6 bases). The CDR3 is 15 amino acids. The germline V and J ends were trimmed by 8 bases and 0 bases, with 14 bases remaining between them. The germline V gene encodes CDR1 SGHVS and CDR2 FNYEAQ. Written as DNA, the CDR3 is TGTGCCAGCGGAGTAGCGGCGAGCTCCTACAATGAGCAGTTCTTC. It encodes CASGVAASSYNEQFF.

The chain combines TRBV4-2 with TRBJ2-4, with a weak D call TRBD1 (7 bases). Trimming took 1 base from V and 8 from J, leaving 21 bases between them. CDR1 and CDR2 from the germline V gene are LGHNA and YNFKEQ. The CDR3 contains 17 residues. The DNA for the CDR3 is TGTGCCAGCAGCCAAGGGGCATACCGGGGGACAGAAGACATTCAGTACTTC. Its translation is CASSQGAYRGTEDIQYF.

V and J are TRBV6-6 and TRBJ2-1, with D tentatively TRBD1 (5 bases). In germline, CDR1 is MNHNY, CDR2 SVGAGI (reference sequence). The germline V and J ends were trimmed by 7 bases and 7 bases, with 11 bases remaining between them. CDR3 length: 12 amino acids. The CDR3 coding sequence is TGTGCCAGCACAAAGGGGCAGAATGAGCAGTTCTTC. It specifies CASTKGQNEQFF.

This clonotype showed up many times. A read error may produce the germline difference seen at one junction end. The V call is TRBV7-2, the J call TRBJ2-7; 10 bases fit TRBD2. Germline V lookup: CDR1 SGHTA, CDR2 FQGNSA. The CDR3 extends over 14 amino acids. The CDR3, as DNA: TGTGCCAGCAGCCTAGCGGGGGCCGCCTACGAGCAGTACTTC. Translating it yields CASSLAGAAYEQYF.

The V and J genes are TRBV24-1 and TRBJ1-2; no firm D call. This CDR3 comprises 14 residues. Germline values: CDR1 KGHDR, CDR2 SFDVKD. V lost 3 bases and J 7 bases, leaving 14 bases between the germline ends. The DNA for the CDR3 is TGTGCCACCAGTGATGCTACCCGTCCTACTGGCTACACCTTC. Amino acid sequence: CATSDATRPTGYTF.

The rearrangement joins TRBV4-1 to TRBJ2-1; 11 bases match TRBD1. The CDR3 spans 15 residues. V lost 2 bases, J lost 6 bases, and 3 bases stayed unmatched. CDR1 is MGHRA and CDR2 is YSYEKL in the germline V gene. The CDR3 DNA is TGCGCCAGCAGCCAACCAGGGACAGGGGGCAATGAGCAGTTCTTC. Its protein is CASSQPGTGGNEQFF.